The sequence of this T cell receptor beta chain was determined in a study of OX40 agonist ivuxolimab in advanced cancers. Study-level information: The dose-escalation cohort had hepatocellular carcinoma, melanoma, renal cell or head and neck cancer. Partial responses were achieved by three patients, of whom one had hepatocellular carcinoma and two had cutaneous melanoma. Findings and caveats of the study: A proportion of nonresponders additionally exhibited low normalized T-cell clonal expansion.

Sequenced by immunoSEQ multiplex PCR; TCRdb stores in-frame clones only, minus some. The table has about 64,000 clones, roughly 80% seen once. Peripheral blood came from all dose cohorts at three timepoints. Regarding this clone: Its antigen is unidentified.

V was shortened by 5 bases and J by 4 bases, with 14 bases between the two germline ends. Germline V gene lookup returns CDR1 SEHNR and CDR2 FQNEAQ (reference sequence). The CDR3 consists of 15 residues. The chain has TRBV7-9 and TRBJ2-2; TRBD1 or TRBD2 may be the D gene (6 bases each). The receptor's source is an adult with an advanced solid tumor such as melanoma, head and neck, liver or kidney cancer. Sequences were derived from CD4+ or CD8+ T cells sorted from blood, sampled in a trial of the OX40 agonist ivuxolimab. CDR3: CASSTEGVITGELFF. In nucleotides, the CDR3 is TGTGCCAGCAGCACGGAGGGGGTTATCACCGGGGAGCTGTTTTTT.